This T cell receptor (beta chain) was captured in a study of blood T cell repertoires in COVID-19. V was trimmed by 6 bases and J by 3 bases, leaving 14 bases between them. Per the germline V gene, CDR1 is MNHEY and CDR2 is SVGAGI. This CDR3 region has 15 residues. As originally analysed: Amplifying reference gene primers gave estimates of nucleated cell counts. Measured with immunoSEQ multiplex PCR; TCRdb has only the in-frame clones, and not every one. V, J and clone size were drawn from that table, and D and trimming were deduced from the DNA. The table lists about 210,000 clones, just over 90% of them singletons.

The sequenced material came from peripheral blood. This TCR was sampled from a man aged 25-45 years with acute or convalescent COVID-19. The V call is TRBV6-5, the J call TRBJ1-4; TRBD1 is a possible D gene (5 bases). CDR3 sequence reads: CASRVDRASNEKLFF. The CDR3 DNA is TGTGCCAGCAGAGTAGACAGAGCATCTAATGAAAAACTGTTTTTT.